These T cell receptor beta chains were read from a single sample in a study of response to subunit inactivated influenza vaccine. One entry per CDR3 protein results from TCRdb running MiXCR on the RT-PCR reads. The data show roughly 650,000 distinct CDR3 sequences, approximately 14% seen once. The sequencing here drew on PBMCs from blood, taken less than 13 days after vaccination. The source is a man between 45 and 60 years old who received an inactivated influenza vaccine. Each CDR3 is given with its conserved first and last residue. The order of the fields is J gene, D gene, V gene, clone size, CDR3 protein, CDR3 DNA. A D gene is named only where the DNA matches it firmly. For some rows the clone size is stated as once, few or many, or as a class when expanded; others skip it.

TRBJ2-2,TRBD1,TRBV12-3/TRBV12-4,few,CASRSDRGTTGELFF,TGTGCCAGCAGATCGGACAGGGGTACGACCGGGGAGCTGTTTTTT
TRBJ2-6,TRBD2,TRBV5-1,-,CASSSTGGYSGANVLTF,TGCGCCAGCAGCTCCACGGGAGGCTACTCTGGGGCCAACGTCCTGACTTTC
TRBJ2-5,-,TRBV6-2/TRBV6-3,few,CASRLLARETQYF,TGTGCCAGCAGACTACTAGCCAGAGAGACCCAGTACTTC
TRBJ2-3,-,TRBV6-5,-,CASSYPLKRGDTQYF,TGTGCCAGCAGTTACCCATTGAAGCGAGGAGATACGCAGTATTTT
TRBJ2-3,-,TRBV12-3/TRBV12-4,-,CASSWQGADTDTQYF,TGTGCCAGCAGCTGGCAGGGTGCGGACACAGATACGCAGTATTTT
TRBJ1-4,-,TRBV7-9,-,CASSRDASNEKLFF,TGTGCCAGCAGCCGGGACGCCTCTAATGAAAAACTGTTTTTT
TRBJ1-2,-,TRBV10-3,few,CAIRASGQDGYTF,TGTGCCATCCGAGCATCGGGGCAGGATGGCTACACCTTC
TRBJ2-5,TRBD2,TRBV7-2,few,CASSWLGLAAQETQYF,TGTGCCAGCAGCTGGCTAGGACTAGCGGCACAAGAGACCCAGTACTTC
TRBJ2-7,TRBD2,TRBV3-1,few,CASSQDRLAGVWEQYF,TGTGCCAGCAGCCAAGATCGACTAGCGGGAGTGTGGGAGCAGTACTTC
TRBJ2-1,TRBD2,TRBV29-1,many,CSVEGLSRGSFVEQFF,TGCAGCGTTGAAGGGCTGTCGCGGGGGTCTTTCGTGGAGCAGTTCTTC
TRBJ2-1,TRBD2,TRBV12-3/TRBV12-4,many,CASSSTGLGRSNEQFF,TGTGCCAGCAGCTCTACGGGACTAGGCCGTAGCAATGAGCAGTTCTTC
TRBJ1-1,-,TRBV2,-,CASRTRRMNTEAFF,TGTGCCAGCAGGACCCGACGGATGAACACTGAAGCTTTCTTT
TRBJ2-7,-,TRBV20-1,many,CSARKQAKVEQYF,TGCAGTGCTAGAAAACAAGCGAAGGTCGAGCAGTACTTC
TRBJ2-2,TRBD1,TRBV5-1,few,CASSLATGINTGELFF,TGCGCCAGCAGCTTGGCGACAGGGATTAACACCGGGGAGCTGTTTTTT
TRBJ2-2,TRBD2,TRBV20-1,few,CSARLPLAGGGTGELFF,TGCAGTGCCAGGCTTCCTCTCGCGGGAGGTGGCACCGGGGAGCTGTTTTTT
TRBJ2-7,-,TRBV20-1,many,CSAFPGSTYEQYF,TGCAGTGCTTTTCCGGGGTCTACCTACGAGCAGTACTTC
TRBJ2-2,TRBD1,TRBV4-3,few,CASSQGDRVTGELFF,TGCGCCAGCAGCCAAGGGGACAGGGTGACCGGGGAGCTGTTTTTT
TRBJ2-5,TRBD2,TRBV20-1,few,CSARDRRTSGGPRQETQYF,TGCAGTGCTAGAGATAGGCGGACTAGCGGGGGCCCTCGTCAAGAGACCCAGTACTTC
TRBJ2-5,-,TRBV6-1,few,CASSVSGGFRETQYF,TGTGCCAGCAGTGTTTCCGGGGGCTTTCGGGAGACCCAGTACTTC
TRBJ2-7,TRBD2,TRBV29-1,many,CSAVSGNRYEQYF,TGCAGCGCTGTTAGCGGGAACCGCTACGAGCAGTACTTC
TRBJ2-1,-,TRBV4-2,-,CASRQGSSGEQFF,TGTGCCAGCAGACAAGGTAGTTCGGGGGAGCAGTTCTTC
TRBJ2-1,-,TRBV10-3,few,CAISDQARGSSYNEQFF,TGTGCCATCAGTGACCAGGCCAGGGGAAGCTCCTACAATGAGCAGTTCTTC
TRBJ2-2,-,TRBV3-1,-,CASTFRRGGELFF,TGTGCCAGCACCTTCCGGCGGGGCGGGGAGCTGTTTTTT
TRBJ2-7,-,TRBV12-3/TRBV12-4,-,CASSLSRETYEQYF,TGTGCCAGCAGTTTAAGTAGGGAAACCTACGAGCAGTACTTC
TRBJ2-1,-,TRBV5-6,few,CASSFPLGLRYNEQFF,TGTGCCAGCAGCTTCCCCCTGGGACTGCGCTACAATGAGCAGTTCTTC
TRBJ2-7,-,TRBV28,many,CASSLDSTYEQYF,TGTGCCAGCAGTTTAGACAGCACCTACGAGCAGTACTTC
TRBJ2-3,TRBD1,TRBV7-8,many,CASSSGQATDTQYF,TGTGCCAGCAGCTCCGGACAGGCCACAGATACGCAGTATTTT
TRBJ2-4,-,TRBV15,few,CATSRDRLQRADQNIQYF,TGTGCCACCAGCAGAGATCGGTTGCAGCGGGCGGATCAAAACATTCAGTACTTC
TRBJ2-3,TRBD2,TRBV7-2,-,CASSRLAVNTDTQYF,TGTGCCAGCAGTCGACTAGCGGTCAACACAGATACGCAGTATTTT
TRBJ1-1,-,TRBV6-5,few,CASSYGGWDTEAFF,TGTGCCAGCAGTTACGGGGGCTGGGACACTGAAGCTTTCTTT
TRBJ2-7,-,TRBV30,few,CAWSKGSNGRSYEQYF,TGTGCCTGGAGTAAGGGGTCGAACGGCCGCTCCTACGAGCAGTACTTC
TRBJ2-2,TRBD1,TRBV5-1,-,CASSKTGANTGELFF,TGCGCCAGCAGCAAGACAGGGGCGAACACCGGGGAGCTGTTTTTT
TRBJ1-6,TRBD1,TRBV6-2/TRBV6-3,few,CASRIPDRANSPLHF,TGTGCCAGCAGGATACCCGACAGGGCGAATTCACCCCTCCACTTT
TRBJ2-7,TRBD1,TRBV3-1,few,CASSKPGQGVLEQYF,TGTGCCAGCAGCAAACCGGGACAGGGGGTTCTTGAGCAGTACTTC
TRBJ1-5,-,TRBV6-2/TRBV6-3,few,CASTPIGEANQPQHF,TGTGCCAGCACCCCCATCGGGGAAGCCAATCAGCCCCAGCATTTT
TRBJ1-1,-,TRBV3-1,-,CASSQVLGNTEAFF,TGTGCCAGCAGCCAAGTTCTGGGAAATACTGAAGCTTTCTTT
TRBJ2-3,TRBD2,TRBV6-1,medium-sized,CASSPGLAGTDTQYF,TGTGCCAGCAGCCCCGGACTAGCGGGGACAGATACGCAGTATTTT
TRBJ2-5,-,TRBV12-3/TRBV12-4,few,CASSSRERETQYF,TGTGCCAGCAGTTCACGGGAGAGAGAGACCCAGTACTTC
TRBJ2-3,TRBD1,TRBV10-3,-,CAISDSTGFDTQYF,TGTGCCATCAGTGACTCGACAGGGTTTGATACGCAGTATTTT
TRBJ2-1,-,TRBV5-1,-,CATSFESVEQFF,TGCGCCACCAGCTTTGAGTCCGTCGAGCAGTTCTTC
TRBJ2-1,TRBD2,TRBV29-1,-,CSSWGGTSGHNEQFF,TGCAGCTCATGGGGAGGGACTAGCGGACACAATGAGCAGTTCTTC
TRBJ2-1,TRBD1,TRBV7-6,few,CASSFARPAGGFQGEQFF,TGTGCCAGCAGCTTCGCCAGGCCTGCAGGGGGATTTCAGGGTGAGCAGTTCTTC
TRBJ2-7,-,TRBV3-1,-,CASSKEAPFTYEQYF,TGTGCCAGCAGCAAAGAGGCCCCTTTTACCTACGAGCAGTACTTC
TRBJ1-2,-,TRBV12-3/TRBV12-4,few,CASSADSVWDGYTF,TGTGCCAGCAGTGCGGACTCTGTCTGGGATGGCTACACCTTC
TRBJ2-4,-,TRBV7-2,few,CASSLLQLAKNIQYF,TGTGCCAGCAGCTTATTACAGCTAGCCAAAAACATTCAGTACTTC